These 32 T cell receptor beta chains were all obtained from the same sample, sequenced in a study of identical twins. MiXCR, applied by TCRdb to the 5' RACE reads, yields one record per CDR3 protein. The sample includes about 1.7 million distinct CDR3 sequences, about 30% of them seen just once. The sequenced material came from cord blood. All receptors come from a newborn girl in good health.

This clonotype was seen only a few times. The gene calls are TRBV20-1 and TRBJ1-1; 10 nucleotides agree with TRBD1. J lost 0 bases, V lost 3 bases, and 10 bases had no gene match. CDR3 length: 17 residues. Germline assignment: CDR1 DFQATT and CDR2 SNEGSKA (reference sequence). The CDR3, as DNA: TGCAGTGCTAGGGGGCTGTGGACAGGGGGGTTGAACACTGAAGCTTTCTTT. As protein: CSARGLWTGGLNTEAFF.

This clonotype was counted only a few times. The V and J genes are TRBV11-2 and TRBJ2-1; 10 nucleotides line up with TRBD1. The germline gives CDR1 SGHAT, CDR2 FQNNGV. Trimming at V came to 3 bases and at J to 4 bases, leaving 9 bases not matched to a gene. CDR3 size: 17 residues. The CDR3 nucleotides read TGTGCCAGCAGCTTCCGACAGGACAGGGGGGAATACAATGAGCAGTTCTTC. Its translation: CASSFRQDRGEYNEQFF. The variable domain in full, completed from reference TRBV11-2 and TRBJ2-1, reads EAGVAQSPRYKIIEKRQSVAFWCNPISGHATLYWYQQILGQGPKLLIQFQNNGVVDDSQLPKDRFSAERLKGVDSTLKIQPAKLEDSAVYLCASSFRQDRGEYNEQFFGPGTRLTVL.

The chain employs TRBV10-3 and TRBJ1-1; TRBD1 matches 7 bases. The length of the CDR3 is 15 residues. Unmatched junction bases numbered 12, after V lost 9 bases and J lost 2 bases. Germline-derived CDR1 and CDR2 are ENHRY and SYGVKD. CDR3 nucleotides: TGTGCCATTCGTGACCGACAGGGACCCAACACTGAAGCTTTCTTT. This codes for CAIRDRQGPNTEAFF.

This clonotype has a single count. The genes are TRBV12-3 or TRBV12-4 and TRBJ2-7; no clear D gene. The CDR3 has 15 amino acids. V was cut by 3 bases and J by 5 bases, with 17 bases left in between. The CDR3 coding sequence is TGTGCCAGCAGTTTTTGGGATTCTTCTTGGGACGAGCAGTACTTC. It translates to CASSFWDSSWDEQYF.

For this clonotype: One end of the junction fails to match germline, which may point to a read error. The chain combines TRBV28 with TRBJ1-2; D may be TRBD1 (6 bases). The germline CDR1 and CDR2 sequences are MDHEN and SYDVKM. The CDR3 consists of 14 residues. The CDR3 reads CACSSTGTFDGYTF. The CDR3 DNA follows: TGTGCCTGCAGTTCAACAGGGACCTTTGATGGCTACACCTTC.

This clonotype was detected only a few times. The CDR3 DNA reads TGTGCCACCAGTGCCTCAGAATCCGGACCTTCGGTGGAGCAGTACTTC. The encoded protein is CATSASESGPSVEQYF. This rearrangement joins TRBV24-1 to TRBJ2-7; D uncertain. This CDR3 region has 16 residues. Germline assignment: CDR1 KGHDR and CDR2 SFDVKD. V was shortened by 5 bases and J by 7 bases, with 23 bases between the two germline ends.

This clonotype was seen more than once but under ten times. J is TRBJ2-1 and V is TRBV15; maybe TRBD2 (6 bases). V was pared by 0 bases and J by 5 bases, with 11 bases between. Germline values: CDR1 LNHNV, CDR2 YYDKDF (reference sequence). This CDR3 has 15 amino acids. The CDR3 reads CATSRDPGGNNEQFF. Written as DNA, the CDR3 is TGTGCCACCAGCAGAGATCCCGGAGGGAACAATGAGCAGTTCTTC.

V gene TRBV20-1 combines with J gene TRBJ2-5, with D tentatively TRBD2 (5 bases). Per the germline V gene, CDR1 is DFQATT and CDR2 is SNEGSKA (reference sequence). The CDR3 runs to 15 residues. Trimming stripped 0 bases from V and 11 bases from J, with 22 bases between. The CDR3 region has the DNA TGCAGTGCTAGAGATCTCCCGGTCCTTTTTGGGGAGCAGTACTTC. This sequence encodes CSARDLPVLFGEQYF.

The V call is TRBV2, the J call TRBJ2-3, with 14 bases matching TRBD2. The CDR3 length is 15 residues. Germline CDR1 SNHLY, CDR2 FYNNEI. J lost 4 bases, V lost 9 bases, and 6 bases had no gene match. The CDR3 is CASVGTSGSADTQYF. Here the CDR3 DNA reads TGTGCCAGTGTGGGGACTAGCGGGAGCGCAGATACGCAGTATTTT.

The CDR3 sequence: CASSKGTPWGNTEAFF. CDR3 nucleotides: TGTGCCAGCAGCAAAGGGACACCGTGGGGGAACACTGAAGCTTTCTTT. J is TRBJ1-1 and V is TRBV13; maybe TRBD1 (6 bases). The germline V gene encodes CDR1 PRHDT and CDR2 FYEKMQ (reference sequence). This CDR3 spans 16 amino acids. Trimming took 5 bases from V and 1 from J, leaving 17 bases between them.

This clonotype has more than one count but fewer than ten. This chain uses TRBV5-1 with TRBJ2-1, with TRBD2 matching 12 bases. The trim removed 5 bases at V and 0 bases at J, leaving 15 bases unmatched. Germline V gene data show CDR1 as SGHRS and CDR2 as YFSETQ. The CDR3 is 20 amino acids. CDR3 residues: CASRKGLAGTHFSSYNEQFF. The CDR3 DNA is TGCGCCAGCAGAAAAGGACTAGCGGGGACACACTTCTCCTCCTACAATGAGCAGTTCTTC.

This rearrangement joins TRBV5-4 to TRBJ2-1; 7 bases line up with TRBD1. The CDR3 loop spans 16 amino acids. Trimming cost V 4 bases and J 6 bases; bases outside gene matches: 13. Looked up from germline, CDR1 is SGHNT and CDR2 is YYREEE (reference sequence). The CDR3 region is CASSPLQQGMVNEQFF. CDR3 sequence (DNA): TGTGCCAGCAGCCCTTTACAACAGGGGATGGTCAATGAGCAGTTCTTC.

This chain connects TRBV15 to TRBJ2-3; possibly TRBD2 for D (5 bases). This CDR3 contains 13 residues. Per germline, CDR1 LNHNV and CDR2 YYDKDF (reference sequence). V shed 5 bases and J shed 3 bases, with 9 bases lying between them. The CDR3 here is CATSPRRTDTQYF. CDR3 coding DNA: TGTGCCACCAGCCCTCGGAGGACAGATACGCAGTATTTT.

For the CDR3, the DNA is TGCAGTGCTCGGGGGGACAGGGGAGACAATGAGCAGTTCTTC. It translates to CSARGDRGDNEQFF. This chain uses TRBV20-1 with TRBJ2-1; the match to TRBD1 covers 10 bases. The CDR3 is made up of 14 amino acids. With V trimmed by 5 bases and J by 5 bases, 6 bases remained unmatched. Germline V CDR1 and CDR2: DFQATT, SNEGSKA (reference sequence).

This clonotype appeared many times. The chain couples TRBV7-2 to TRBJ1-2; unclear D gene. Trimming removed 1 base at V and 4 bases at J, with 7 bases between. This CDR3 has 13 amino acids. Germline V lookup: CDR1 SGHTA, CDR2 FQGNSA. The CDR3 bases are TGTGCCAGCAGCTTAGTAGGTGCCTATGGCTACACCTTC. It yields the protein CASSLVGAYGYTF.

J is TRBJ2-2 and V is TRBV24-1; D perhaps matches TRBD2 (5 bases). Trimming left V 4 bases short and J 2 bases short, with 16 bases between. Germline CDR1 KGHDR, CDR2 SFDVKD. The length of the CDR3 is 17 residues. Written as DNA, the CDR3 is TGTGCCACCAGTGAACCTCCGGGGTCCGGAAACACCGGGGAGCTGTTTTTT. This gives the protein CATSEPPGSGNTGELFF.

The rearrangement joins TRBV27 to TRBJ2-1, with 8 bases fitting TRBD2. The germline CDR1 and CDR2 sequences are MNHEY and SMNVEV (reference sequence). This CDR3 contains 17 residues. J was trimmed by 3 bases and V by 0 bases; bases with no gene match: 7. CDR3 sequence: CASSLSPREGLYNEQFF. The CDR3 region has the DNA TGTGCCAGCAGTTTATCCCCTCGGGAGGGCCTCTACAATGAGCAGTTCTTC.

The chain couples TRBV12-3 or TRBV12-4 to TRBJ2-1; D unresolved. The J call may be in error: the DNA end matches TRBJ2-7 better. The CDR3 is made up of 14 amino acids. The CDR3 region has the DNA TGTGCCAGCAGTTTGCAGCCTTCCTACAATGAGCAGTACTTC. As protein: CASSLQPSYNEQYF.

The CDR3 region has the DNA TGTGCCAGCAGCTTAGCTCTGGTTTTAGATACGCAGTATTTT. This codes for CASSLALVLDTQYF. The genes are TRBV7-2 and TRBJ2-3; D not resolved. Germline V CDR1 and CDR2: SGHTA, FQGNSA. CDR3 length: 14 amino acids. Trimming shortened V by 0 bases and J by 5 bases, and 9 bases separated the two germline ends.

This clonotype was seen at least ten times. The chain employs TRBV29-1 and TRBJ2-4; 13 positions agree with TRBD2. CDR3 length equals 16 residues. Unmatched junction bases numbered 7, after V lost 3 bases and J lost 5 bases. Germline lookup yields CDR1 SQVTM and CDR2 ANQGSEA. This chain's CDR3 is CSVDGTSGRGENIQYF. CDR3 nucleotide sequence: TGCAGCGTTGATGGTACTAGCGGGAGGGGCGAAAACATTCAGTACTTC.

This clonotype turned up a few times. The DNA for the CDR3 is TGTGCCAGCAGTGAATATAGGACAAACTATGGCTACACCTTC. Protein product: CASSEYRTNYGYTF. The gene calls are TRBV25-1 and TRBJ1-2; D is perhaps TRBD1 (5 bases). Germline-derived CDR1 and CDR2 are MGHDK and SYGVNS. The V end lost 0 bases, the J end lost 2 bases, and 7 bases lay between the germline ends. This CDR3 comprises 14 residues.

This clonotype was observed a few times. The V call is TRBV11-2, the J call TRBJ2-7, with TRBD2 identical over 11 bases. This CDR3 is built from 16 residues. Germline CDR1 SGHAT, CDR2 FQNNGV. The V segment lost 3 bases and the J segment 1 base; nucleotides outside the gene matches: 5. CDR3 DNA: TGTGCCAGCAGCTTGAGTCTAGCGGGGGGTTCCTACGAGCAGTACTTC. Its protein is CASSLSLAGGSYEQYF.

This clonotype has a handful of counts. The chain joins TRBV13 to TRBJ1-1; D uncertain. The CDR3 has 14 amino acids. Germline V gene lookup returns CDR1 PRHDT and CDR2 FYEKMQ (reference sequence). The germline V and J ends were trimmed by 3 bases and 1 base, with 9 bases remaining between them. The CDR3 loop reads CASSFGRENTEAFF. The CDR3 DNA reads as TGTGCCAGCAGCTTTGGGAGGGAGAACACTGAAGCTTTCTTT.

This clonotype was seen only a few times. The chain is built from TRBV5-1 and TRBJ2-7; D is possibly TRBD1 (6 bases). CDR3 size: 14 residues. In germline, CDR1 is SGHRS, CDR2 YFSETQ. Trimming left V 2 bases short and J 1 base short, with 10 bases between. The CDR3 DNA is TGCGCCAGCAGCTTACGACAGGTTTCCTACGAGCAGTACTTC. Translated: CASSLRQVSYEQYF.

This clonotype was observed once. The chain combines TRBV7-9 with TRBJ2-5; weak D call: TRBD1 (6 bases). The CDR3 runs 15 residues. The germline gives CDR1 SEHNR, CDR2 FQNEAQ (reference sequence). Trimming pared 5 bases from V and 1 base from J, leaving 14 bases between. CDR3: CASSPTGRLQETQYF. The CDR3 bases are TGTGCCAGCAGCCCCACAGGGCGACTCCAAGAGACCCAGTACTTC.

Concerning this clonotype itself: A read error may produce the germline difference seen at one junction end. V usage is TRBV6-5 and J usage is TRBJ1-5; tentatively, D is TRBD1 (5 bases). The germline V gene has CDR1 MNHEY and CDR2 SVGAGI. The CDR3 is made up of 14 amino acids. The CDR3 sequence: CANSLWGSGQPQHF. The CDR3 DNA reads TGTGCCAACAGTCTATGGGGGTCGGGCCAGCCCCAGCATTTT.

The V gene is TRBV20-1, the J gene TRBJ2-7, with 7 bases that match TRBD2. The CDR3 is 16 amino acids. Germline CDR1 reads DFQATT; CDR2 reads SNEGSKA (reference sequence). The trim removed 0 bases at V and 2 bases at J, leaving 10 bases unmatched. The CDR3 reads CSARDKKGGPPYEQYF. CDR3 in DNA: TGCAGTGCTAGAGATAAAAAGGGAGGGCCGCCCTACGAGCAGTACTTC.

The V gene is TRBV4-1, the J gene TRBJ2-3; 11 positions agree with TRBD2. The CDR3 extends over 18 amino acids. The germline V gene has CDR1 MGHRA and CDR2 YSYEKL. V shed 3 bases, J shed 0 bases, and the junction held 8 bases outside the gene matches. The CDR3 sequence is CASSHFGTSGDSTDTQYF. The CDR3 nucleotides are TGCGCCAGCAGCCACTTCGGGACTAGCGGAGACAGCACAGATACGCAGTATTTT.

This chain uses TRBV7-9 with TRBJ1-2; D perhaps matches TRBD1 (6 bases). From germline, CDR1 is SEHNR and CDR2 FQNEAQ (reference sequence). V dropped 5 bases and J dropped 7 bases, with 17 bases sitting between them. CDR3 length: 14 amino acids. The CDR3 nucleotides read TGTGCCAGCAGCCCAGAGTGGGGGGCGTTTGGCTACACCTTC. This codes for CASSPEWGAFGYTF.

The CDR3, as DNA: TGCAGTGCTGAAGCGGGAGAGGAGACCCAGTACTTC. Translation: CSAEAGEETQYF. The V gene is TRBV20-1, the J gene TRBJ2-5, with 8 bases aligning to TRBD2. CDR1 DFQATT and CDR2 SNEGSKA come from the germline V gene (reference sequence). V trimming: 5 bases; J trimming: 5 bases; junction bases outside the gene matches: 4. There are 12 residues in the CDR3.

The chain carries TRBV12-3 or TRBV12-4 and TRBJ2-1, with D possibly matching TRBD1 (6 bases). The CDR3 sequence is 14 residues long. Trimming shortened V by 3 bases and J by 3 bases, and 9 bases separated the two germline ends. The DNA for the CDR3 is TGTGCCAGCAGTTTGATGGACAGCTACAATGAGCAGTTCTTC. It specifies CASSLMDSYNEQFF.

In its sample, this clonotype was seen a few times. The gene calls are TRBV20-1 and TRBJ2-7; D ambiguous. The CDR3 has 13 amino acids. Germline assignment: CDR1 DFQATT and CDR2 SNEGSKA (reference sequence). With 0 bases removed from V and 2 bases from J, the gap between germline ends came to 8 bases. CDR3 residues: CSARELPAYEQYF. The CDR3 bases are TGCAGTGCTAGAGAACTACCCGCCTACGAGCAGTACTTC.